This T cell receptor (beta chain) derives from a study of T cells after yellow fever vaccination. TCRdb reanalysed the 5' RACE reads using MiXCR and keeps one entry per CDR3 protein. The sample shows around 16,000 distinct CDR3 sequences, more than 4% of them seen only once. The table lists this clonotype with many counts. In germline, CDR1 is MGHRA, CDR2 YSYEKL. With 3 bases clipped from V and 1 base from J, the junction kept 17 bases outside the gene matches. This CDR3 has 19 residues. The V gene is TRBV4-1, the J gene TRBJ2-5; 7 bases agree with TRBD1. The sequencing here drew on PBMCs, either bulk or a sorted T-cell subset (CD4+, CD8+, memory, or dextramer-sorted; not recorded which), taken 15 days after the yellow fever booster vaccination. This clonotype was obtained from a man aged 25 to 40 who received the YFV17D yellow fever vaccine. CDR3 coding DNA: TGCGCCAGCAGCCATCCTCCGCAGGGGGTCTCGAGCATCCAAGAGACCCAGTACTTC. This translates into CASSHPPQGVSSIQETQYF.